A selection of T cell receptor beta chains follows, all from one sample in a study of T-cell memory formation after mild COVID-19. TCRdb re-called the 5' RACE reads through MiXCR, storing one row per CDR3 protein. Of under 550,000 distinct CDR3 sequences detected, 15% to 20% appear once; the ten largest clones hold approximately 13%. Sequencing used PBMCs or a T cell subset sorted from them (not recorded which). These receptors came from an adult woman who had mild COVID-19 (a few samples of this study predate the infection). Cell type and time point are not known. The conserved cysteine and the conserved F or W are not part of the CDR3 here. The D gene is left open where the match is weak.

ASSEVGTGVGEQY | TRBD1 | TRBJ2-7 | TRBV13
ATSSPFYEQY | - | TRBJ2-7 | TRBV15
ASSARQGGDEKLF | TRBD1 | TRBJ1-4 | TRBV5-1
ATGTSGGQKTQY | TRBD2 | TRBJ2-5 | TRBV6-5
ASSLDGPPYEQY | - | TRBJ2-7 | TRBV5-1
ASSARPGQGNQPQH | TRBD1 | TRBJ1-5 | TRBV5-1
ASSPTVELTQY | - | TRBJ2-5 | TRBV18
ASSQDPGTGAGYT | TRBD1 | TRBJ1-2 | TRBV12-3/TRBV12-4
STTFRLETFQETQY | - | TRBJ2-5 | TRBV20-1
ASSEGSLQETQY | - | TRBJ2-5 | TRBV2
SATGASTDTQY | TRBD1 | TRBJ2-3 | TRBV29-1
ASSRRTGNTGELF | - | TRBJ2-2 | TRBV7-6
ASSSLPGTDTQY | - | TRBJ2-3 | TRBV7-3
ASSRVRDAAGYT | - | TRBJ1-2 | TRBV3-1
ASSPRRESAGNTIY | - | TRBJ1-3 | TRBV9
ASSRPGGPGELF | - | TRBJ2-2 | TRBV4-1
ASSLRDWGGYT | - | TRBJ1-2 | TRBV12-3/TRBV12-4
ATGIAGVNEQY | TRBD2 | TRBJ2-7 | TRBV7-8
QGGPPNEQF | - | TRBJ2-1 | TRBV9
ASSLSGQGTEAF | - | TRBJ1-1 | TRBV28
ASSLGGLGSEKLF | - | TRBJ1-4 | TRBV11-2
ASSQKWGNTEAF | - | TRBJ1-1 | TRBV3-1
ASSFEGNTEAF | - | TRBJ1-1 | TRBV12-3/TRBV12-4
ASSHHRDGMKTQY | - | TRBJ2-5 | TRBV4-1
ASSPAGLETQY | - | TRBJ2-5 | TRBV18
ASRRRGAYNEQF | - | TRBJ2-1 | TRBV6-2/TRBV6-3
SATPLRGGAPGQY | - | TRBJ2-5 | TRBV20-1
ASSLAGRADEKLF | - | TRBJ1-4 | TRBV5-6
AWETGGRQETQY | TRBD1 | TRBJ2-5 | TRBV30
ASSPPSGSYTDTQY | TRBD2 | TRBJ2-3 | TRBV27
SALSQNSGNTIY | - | TRBJ1-3 | TRBV20-1
ASSLVVGTTEAF | - | TRBJ1-1 | TRBV4-1
ASSLALVVSGDGYT | - | TRBJ1-2 | TRBV5-1
ASRAGGTSSYNEQF | TRBD2 | TRBJ2-1 | TRBV10-2
ASSLVRQAQETQY | - | TRBJ2-5 | TRBV7-9
ASSYGGDNEQF | - | TRBJ2-1 | TRBV6-5
ASSLAESRHFGYEQY | - | TRBJ2-7 | TRBV7-6
ASSLGPTGNQPQH | - | TRBJ1-5 | TRBV7-6
ASSQDIAGESNNEQF | TRBD2 | TRBJ2-1 | TRBV4-2